This entry lists 13 T cell receptor beta chains sequenced from one sample in a study of cytomegalovirus exposure and HLA in healthy donors (dated by TCRdb to about 2017). Libraries were prepared through the immunoSEQ multiplex PCR assay. The multiplex PCR relied on a mix of 60 forward primers for TCR Vbeta segments and 13 reverse primers for TCR Jbeta segments. Drawn from immuneACCESS, this table holds only the in-frame rearrangements with V and J called that TCRdb kept. Clones are partly lost; checked studies trace under half to an unresolved V gene and leave the rest unexplained. This sample holds roughly 160,000 clones; about 72% were observed only once. 3.7% of the sample lies in the top ten. Sequenced input: PBMCs. These receptors were taken from a man aged 30 to 39 in good health and CMV-seropositive.

This chain connects TRBV6-7 to TRBJ1-3; D is uncertain. TRBV6-7 is assigned to the ORF class and has an uncertain function. This CDR3 has 15 residues. The V gene lost 0 bases and the J gene lost 4 bases, with 10 bases spanning the gap. DNA for the CDR3: TGTGCCAGCAGTTACTCGAGGCAAGAGGGAAACACCATATATTTT. This translates into CASSYSRQEGNTIYF.

V gene TRBV19 combines with J gene TRBJ1-1, with 7 positions matching TRBD1. V lost 5 bases, J lost 7 bases, and 7 bases stayed unmatched. Germline V gene lookup returns CDR1 LNHDA and CDR2 SQIVND (reference sequence). This CDR3 has 13 amino acids. CDR3 bases: TGTGCCAGTAGTGGGACAGAATTTTTTGAAGCTTTCTTT. This sequence encodes CASSGTEFFEAFF.

The chain has TRBV28 and TRBJ2-7; D is possibly TRBD1 (6 bases). V was trimmed by 6 bases and J by 7 bases, leaving 13 bases between them. The CDR3 runs 12 residues. Germline V gene data show CDR1 as MDHEN and CDR2 as SYDVKM. CDR3 sequence reads: CASSRTDQEQYF. For the CDR3, the DNA is TGTGCCAGCAGCAGGACAGATCAGGAGCAGTACTTC.

This sequence joins TRBV15 and TRBJ2-5; 12 positions agree with TRBD2. With V trimmed by 10 bases and J by 2 bases, 8 bases remained unmatched. CDR3 length: 15 amino acids. CDR1 and CDR2 (germline): LNHNV, YYDKDF (reference sequence). The DNA for the CDR3 is TGTGCCATCCAACTAGCGGGGGGTCCACAAGAGACCCAGTACTTC. Translated, it gives CAIQLAGGPQETQYF. The entire variable domain, with the rest obtained from reference TRBV15 and TRBJ2-5, is as follows: DAMVIQNPRYQVTQFGKPVTLSCSQTLNHNVMYWYQQKSSQAPKLLFHYYDKDFNNEADTPDNFQSRRPNTSFCFLDIRSPGLGDTAMYLCAIQLAGGPQETQYFGPGTRLLVL.

This chain uses TRBV14 with TRBJ1-4; 12 bases are shared with TRBD1. J lost 2 bases, V lost 4 bases, and 2 bases had no gene match. This CDR3 is 16 amino acids long. The germline V gene encodes CDR1 SGHDN and CDR2 FVKESK. The DNA for the CDR3 is TGTGCCAGCAGCCGGGGACAGGGGGCGACTAATGAAAAACTGTTTTTT. This sequence encodes CASSRGQGATNEKLFF.

The table lists this clone with a few counts. The chain has TRBV7-8 and TRBJ2-2; a possible D gene is TRBD2 (5 bases). The V and J ends lost 3 bases and 1 base respectively, with 9 bases between them. CDR1 and CDR2 (germline): SGHVS, FQNEAQ. The CDR3 extends over 15 amino acids. CDR3 DNA: TGTGCCAGCAGCTTTGCCAGCGGGAACACCGGGGAGCTGTTTTTT. This gives the protein CASSFASGNTGELFF.

The chain uses TRBV7-9 and TRBJ1-1, with D uncertain. Deletions cut 5 bases from V and 1 base from J, with 17 bases between. CDR1 is SEHNR, CDR2 FQNEAQ, per germline (reference sequence). There are 16 residues in the CDR3. CDR3 sequence reads: CASSPVLPGTNTEAFF. For the CDR3, the DNA is TGTGCCAGCAGCCCCGTGCTACCCGGTACGAACACTGAAGCTTTCTTT.

The chain carries TRBV11-2 and TRBJ2-1, with D possibly TRBD2 on 7 matching bases. The length of the CDR3 is 16 residues. Germline V gene lookup returns CDR1 SGHAT and CDR2 FQNNGV. V shed 0 bases and J shed 2 bases, with 11 bases lying between them. Here the CDR3 reads CASSLDRGGAYNEQFF. CDR3 coding DNA: TGTGCCAGCAGCTTAGATCGAGGGGGGGCCTACAATGAGCAGTTCTTC.

To note about this clone: Other nucleotide sequences from this sample produce the same CDR3. V is TRBV30 and J is TRBJ2-3; no firm D call. Germline loops: CDR1 GTSNPN, CDR2 SVGIG (reference sequence). The V end was cut by 4 bases, the J end by 7 bases, with 15 bases between. The CDR3 is 13 residues long. CDR3 loop: CAWNYARSNTQYF. In DNA form, the CDR3 reads TGTGCCTGGAATTATGCGCGATCCAATACGCAGTATTTT. Using reference TRBV30 and TRBJ2-3 for the parts outside the CDR3, the full variable domain is SQTIHQWPATLVQPVGSPLSLECTVEGTSNPNLYWYRQAAGRGLQLLFYSVGIGQISSEVPQNLSASRPQDRQFILSSKKLLLSDSGFYLCAWNYARSNTQYFGPGTRLTVL.

The rearrangement joins TRBV28 to TRBJ1-4; D unresolved. The CDR3 consists of 13 residues. The V gene lost 8 bases and the J gene lost 8 bases, with 15 bases spanning the gap. The germline gives CDR1 MDHEN, CDR2 SYDVKM. The CDR3 here is CASRVAASEKLFF. Written as DNA, the CDR3 is TGTGCCAGCCGCGTCGCCGCGAGCGAAAAACTGTTTTTT.

The chain combines TRBV5-1 with TRBJ2-3, with D possibly TRBD2 on 5 matching bases. Germline V gene data show CDR1 as SGHRS and CDR2 as YFSETQ. The CDR3 spans 13 residues. The ends were cut back, 3 bases at V and 6 bases at J, with 11 bases in the middle. The CDR3 region is CASSSVGGDTQYF. The CDR3 coding sequence is TGCGCCAGCAGCTCAGTAGGCGGGGATACGCAGTATTTT.

This clone was picked up many times. The chain employs TRBV7-3 and TRBJ1-1; unclear D gene. V lost 9 bases, J lost 0 bases, and 8 bases lay in between. Germline values: CDR1 SGHTA, CDR2 FQGTGA. This CDR3 has 12 residues. The CDR3 here is CARQSMNTEAFF. CDR3 in DNA: TGTGCCAGACAATCCATGAACACTGAAGCTTTCTTT.

This chain joins TRBV28 and TRBJ1-4; D call uncertain. This CDR3 is built from 14 residues. The ends were cut back, 10 bases at V and 8 bases at J, with 20 bases in the middle. Germline V gene data show CDR1 as MDHEN and CDR2 as SYDVKM. Written as DNA, the CDR3 is TGTGCCACCCTCCCCGGTGGCGGAGGGGAAAAACTGTTTTTT. It encodes CATLPGGGGEKLFF.